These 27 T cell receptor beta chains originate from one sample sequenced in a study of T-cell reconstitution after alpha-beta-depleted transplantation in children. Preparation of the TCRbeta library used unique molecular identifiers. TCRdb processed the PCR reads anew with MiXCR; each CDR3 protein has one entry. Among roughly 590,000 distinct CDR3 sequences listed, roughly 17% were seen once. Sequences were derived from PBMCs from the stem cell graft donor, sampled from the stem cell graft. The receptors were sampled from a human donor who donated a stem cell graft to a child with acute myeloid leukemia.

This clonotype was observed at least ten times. The CDR3 reads CASSYGGQIGNTIYF. The CDR3 nucleotides read TGTGCCAGCAGTTACGGGGGACAGATTGGAAACACCATATATTTT. The chain recombines TRBV6-5 with TRBJ1-3; 7 bases match TRBD1. Germline lookup yields CDR1 MNHEY and CDR2 SVGAGI. The CDR3 contains 15 residues. The V segment lost 2 bases and the J segment 3 bases; nucleotides outside the gene matches: 4.

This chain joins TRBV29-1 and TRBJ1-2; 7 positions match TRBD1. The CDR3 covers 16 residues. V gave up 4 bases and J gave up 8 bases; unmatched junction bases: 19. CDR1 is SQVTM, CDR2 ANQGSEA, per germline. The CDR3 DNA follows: TGCAGCGTTGGGGCATCCAGGGAGGGGGCTGCGGGAGGCTACACCTTC. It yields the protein CSVGASREGAAGGYTF.

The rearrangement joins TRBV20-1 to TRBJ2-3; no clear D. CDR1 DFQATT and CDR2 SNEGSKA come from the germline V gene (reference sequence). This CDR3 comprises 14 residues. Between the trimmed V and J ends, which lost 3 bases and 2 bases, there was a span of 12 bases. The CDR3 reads CSARVHRHTDTQYF. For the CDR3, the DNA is TGCAGTGCTAGGGTCCATCGGCACACAGATACGCAGTATTTT.

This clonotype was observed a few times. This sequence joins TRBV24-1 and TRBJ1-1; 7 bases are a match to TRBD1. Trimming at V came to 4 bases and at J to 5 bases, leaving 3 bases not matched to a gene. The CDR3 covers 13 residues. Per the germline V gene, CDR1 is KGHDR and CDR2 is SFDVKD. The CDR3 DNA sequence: TGTGCCACCAGTGAAAACAGGGGTACTGAAGCTTTCTTT. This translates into CATSENRGTEAFF.

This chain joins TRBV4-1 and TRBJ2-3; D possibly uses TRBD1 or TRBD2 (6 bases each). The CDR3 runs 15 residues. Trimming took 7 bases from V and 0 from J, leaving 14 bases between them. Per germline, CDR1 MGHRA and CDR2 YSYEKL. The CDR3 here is CASILGGPSTDTQYF. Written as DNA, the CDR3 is TGCGCCAGCATCCTCGGGGGCCCCAGCACAGATACGCAGTATTTT.

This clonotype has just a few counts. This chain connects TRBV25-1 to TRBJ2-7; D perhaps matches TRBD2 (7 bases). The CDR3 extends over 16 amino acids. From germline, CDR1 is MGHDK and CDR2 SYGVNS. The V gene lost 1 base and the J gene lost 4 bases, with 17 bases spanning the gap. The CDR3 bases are TGTGCCAGCAGTGAATTCGGCCGGGGGGCCGTTTACGAGCAGTACTTC. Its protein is CASSEFGRGAVYEQYF.

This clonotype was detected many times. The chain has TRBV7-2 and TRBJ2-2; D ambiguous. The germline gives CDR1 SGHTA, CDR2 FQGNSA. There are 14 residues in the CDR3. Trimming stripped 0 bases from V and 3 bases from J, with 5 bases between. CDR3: CASSLARHTGELFF. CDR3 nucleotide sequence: TGTGCCAGCAGCTTAGCGCGGCACACCGGGGAGCTGTTTTTT.

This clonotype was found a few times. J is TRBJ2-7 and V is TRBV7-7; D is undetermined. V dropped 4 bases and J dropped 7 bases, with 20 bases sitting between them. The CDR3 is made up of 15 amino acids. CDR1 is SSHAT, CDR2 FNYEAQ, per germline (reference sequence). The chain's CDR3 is CASSSSRPPSGEQYF. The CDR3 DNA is TGTGCCAGCAGCTCCAGCCGGCCTCCCTCCGGAGAGCAGTACTTC.

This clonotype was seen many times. The CDR3 coding sequence is TGTGCCACCAGCAGAGATCAACGATGGACGGATACGCAGTATTTT. Residues: CATSRDQRWTDTQYF. The chain joins TRBV15 to TRBJ2-3; no firm D call. Germline V gene lookup returns CDR1 LNHNV and CDR2 YYDKDF (reference sequence). The CDR3 loop spans 15 amino acids. Trimming removed 0 bases at V and 6 bases at J, with 13 bases between.

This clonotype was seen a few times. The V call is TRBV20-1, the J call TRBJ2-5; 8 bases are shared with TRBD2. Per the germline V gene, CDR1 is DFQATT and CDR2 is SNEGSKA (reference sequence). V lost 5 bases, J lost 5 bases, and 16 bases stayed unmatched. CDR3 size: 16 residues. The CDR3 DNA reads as TGCAGTGCTCAAAAGACTAGCGTAGACCGGAGGGAGACCCAGTACTTC. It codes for CSAQKTSVDRRETQYF.

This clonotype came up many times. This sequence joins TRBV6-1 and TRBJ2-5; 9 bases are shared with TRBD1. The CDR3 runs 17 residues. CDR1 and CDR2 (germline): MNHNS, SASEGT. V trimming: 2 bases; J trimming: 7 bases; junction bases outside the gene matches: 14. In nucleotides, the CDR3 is TGTGCCAGCAGTGAATGGGGACAGGGAGGTTCGACAGGGACCCAGTACTTC. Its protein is CASSEWGQGGSTGTQYF.

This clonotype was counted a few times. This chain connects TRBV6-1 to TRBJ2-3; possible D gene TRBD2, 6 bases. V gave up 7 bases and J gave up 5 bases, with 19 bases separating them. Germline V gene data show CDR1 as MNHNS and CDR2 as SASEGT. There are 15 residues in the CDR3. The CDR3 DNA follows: TGTGCCAGCACCCATCACGGGGGTCTTGGAGATACGCAGTATTTT. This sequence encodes CASTHHGGLGDTQYF.

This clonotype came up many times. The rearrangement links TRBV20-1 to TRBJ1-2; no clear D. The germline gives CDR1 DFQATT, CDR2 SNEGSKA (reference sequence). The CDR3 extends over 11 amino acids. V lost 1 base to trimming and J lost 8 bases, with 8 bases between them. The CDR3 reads CSARGMPGYTF. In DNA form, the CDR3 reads TGCAGTGCTAGAGGGATGCCGGGCTACACCTTC.

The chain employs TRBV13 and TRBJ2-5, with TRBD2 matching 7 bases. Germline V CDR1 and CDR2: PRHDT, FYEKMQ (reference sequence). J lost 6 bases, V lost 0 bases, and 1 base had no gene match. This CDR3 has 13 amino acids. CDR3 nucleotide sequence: TGTGCCAGCAGCTTAGGGCGGGGGAAGACCCAGTACTTC. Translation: CASSLGRGKTQYF.

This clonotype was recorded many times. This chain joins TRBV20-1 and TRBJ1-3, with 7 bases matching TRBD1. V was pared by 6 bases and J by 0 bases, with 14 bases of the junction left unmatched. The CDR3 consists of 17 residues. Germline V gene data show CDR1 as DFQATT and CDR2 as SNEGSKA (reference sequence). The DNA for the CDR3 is TGCAGTGCAGATAACCCGGGACAGCCGATCTCTGGAAACACCATATATTTT. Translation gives CSADNPGQPISGNTIYF.

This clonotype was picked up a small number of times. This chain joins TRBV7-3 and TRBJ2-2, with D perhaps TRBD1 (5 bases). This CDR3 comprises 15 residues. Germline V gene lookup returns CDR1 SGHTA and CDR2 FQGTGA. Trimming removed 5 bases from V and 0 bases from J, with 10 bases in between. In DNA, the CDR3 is TGTGCCAGCAGCCCGCAGACAGCGAACACCGGGGAGCTGTTTTTT. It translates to CASSPQTANTGELFF.

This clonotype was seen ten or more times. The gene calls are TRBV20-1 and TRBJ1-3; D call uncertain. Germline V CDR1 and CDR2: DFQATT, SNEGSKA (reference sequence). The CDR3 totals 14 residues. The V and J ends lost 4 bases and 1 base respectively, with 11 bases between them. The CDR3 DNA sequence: TGCAGTGCTACGACGGATGGGTCTGGAAACACCATATATTTT. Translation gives CSATTDGSGNTIYF.

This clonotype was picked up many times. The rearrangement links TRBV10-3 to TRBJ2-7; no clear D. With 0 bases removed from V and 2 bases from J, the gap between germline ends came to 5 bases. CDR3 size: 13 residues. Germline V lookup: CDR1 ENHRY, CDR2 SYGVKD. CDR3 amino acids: CAISESRTYEQYV. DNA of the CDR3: TGTGCCATCAGTGAGTCTCGAACCTACGAGCAGTACGTC.

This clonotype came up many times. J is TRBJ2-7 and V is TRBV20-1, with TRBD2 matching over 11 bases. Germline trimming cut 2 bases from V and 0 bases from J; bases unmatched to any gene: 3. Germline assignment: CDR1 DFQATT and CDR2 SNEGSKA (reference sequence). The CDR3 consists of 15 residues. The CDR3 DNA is TGCAGTGCTAGATCTAGCGGGGGGCTCTCCTACGAGCAGTACTTC. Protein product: CSARSSGGLSYEQYF.

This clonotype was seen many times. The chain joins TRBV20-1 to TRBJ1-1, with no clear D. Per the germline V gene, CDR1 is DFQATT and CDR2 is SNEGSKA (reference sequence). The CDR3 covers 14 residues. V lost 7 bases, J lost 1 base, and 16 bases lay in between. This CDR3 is CSVAPHTGNTEAFF. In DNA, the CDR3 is TGCAGTGTCGCACCTCACACGGGGAACACTGAAGCTTTCTTT.

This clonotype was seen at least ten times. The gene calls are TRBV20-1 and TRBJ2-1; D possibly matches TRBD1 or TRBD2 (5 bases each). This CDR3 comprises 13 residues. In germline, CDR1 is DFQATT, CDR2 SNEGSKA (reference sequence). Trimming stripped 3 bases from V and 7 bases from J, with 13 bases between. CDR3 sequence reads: CSASRGWENEQFF. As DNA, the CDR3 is TGCAGTGCTAGTCGGGGCTGGGAGAATGAGCAGTTCTTC.

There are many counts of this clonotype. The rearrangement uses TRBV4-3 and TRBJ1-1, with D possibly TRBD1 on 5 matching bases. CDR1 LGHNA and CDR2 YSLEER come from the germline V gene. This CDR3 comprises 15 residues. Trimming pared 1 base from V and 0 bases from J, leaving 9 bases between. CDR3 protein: CASSQGDGMNTEAFF. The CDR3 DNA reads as TGCGCCAGCAGCCAAGGGGACGGGATGAACACTGAAGCTTTCTTT.

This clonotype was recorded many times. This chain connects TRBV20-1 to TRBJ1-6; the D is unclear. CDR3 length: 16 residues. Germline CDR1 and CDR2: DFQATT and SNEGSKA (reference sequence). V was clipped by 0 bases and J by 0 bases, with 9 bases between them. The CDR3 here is CSARDMESSYNSPLHF. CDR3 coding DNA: TGCAGTGCTAGAGATATGGAGAGCTCCTATAATTCACCCCTCCACTTT.

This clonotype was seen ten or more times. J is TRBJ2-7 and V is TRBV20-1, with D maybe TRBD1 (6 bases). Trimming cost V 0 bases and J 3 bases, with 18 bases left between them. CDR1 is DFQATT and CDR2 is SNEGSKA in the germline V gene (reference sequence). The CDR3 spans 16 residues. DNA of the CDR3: TGCAGTGCTAGAGATCTCAGGGGCCCTATCCTCTACGAGCAGTACTTC. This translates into CSARDLRGPILYEQYF.

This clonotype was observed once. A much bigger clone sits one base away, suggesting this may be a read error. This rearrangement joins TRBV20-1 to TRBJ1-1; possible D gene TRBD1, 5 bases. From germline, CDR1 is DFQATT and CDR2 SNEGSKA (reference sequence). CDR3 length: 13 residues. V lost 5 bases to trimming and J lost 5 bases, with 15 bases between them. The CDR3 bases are TGCAGTGCTCACCTGGGTGGGGCAACTGAAGCTTTCTTT. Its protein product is CSAHLGGATEAFF.

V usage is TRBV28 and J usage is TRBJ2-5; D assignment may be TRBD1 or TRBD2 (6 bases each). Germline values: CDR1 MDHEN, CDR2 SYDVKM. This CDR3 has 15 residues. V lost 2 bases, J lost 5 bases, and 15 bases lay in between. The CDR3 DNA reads TGTGCCAGCAGTTTAGAAGCGTGGGGGGCGGAGACCCAGTACTTC. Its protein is CASSLEAWGAETQYF.

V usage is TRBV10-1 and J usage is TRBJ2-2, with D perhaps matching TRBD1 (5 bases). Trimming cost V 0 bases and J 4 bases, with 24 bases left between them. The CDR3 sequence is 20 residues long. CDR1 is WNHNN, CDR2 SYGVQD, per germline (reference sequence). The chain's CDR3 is CASSESNGAKGPPRTGELFF. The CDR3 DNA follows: TGCGCCAGCAGTGAGTCGAATGGAGCGAAGGGGCCGCCTCGCACCGGGGAGCTGTTTTTT.